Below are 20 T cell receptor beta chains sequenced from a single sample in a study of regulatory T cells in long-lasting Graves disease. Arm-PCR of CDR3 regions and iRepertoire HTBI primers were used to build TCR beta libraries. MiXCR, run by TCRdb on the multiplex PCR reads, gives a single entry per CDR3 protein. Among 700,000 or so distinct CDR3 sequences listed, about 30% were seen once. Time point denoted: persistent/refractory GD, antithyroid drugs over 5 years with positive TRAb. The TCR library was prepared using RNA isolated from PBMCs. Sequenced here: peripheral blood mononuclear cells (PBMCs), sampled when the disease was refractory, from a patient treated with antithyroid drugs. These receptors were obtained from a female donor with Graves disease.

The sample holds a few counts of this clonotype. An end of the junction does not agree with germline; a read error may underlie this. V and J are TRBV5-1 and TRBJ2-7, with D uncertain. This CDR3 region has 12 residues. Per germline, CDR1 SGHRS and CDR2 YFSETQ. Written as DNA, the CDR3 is TGTGCCAGCAGCCAGGCCCCCTACGAGCAGTACTTC. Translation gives CASSQAPYEQYF. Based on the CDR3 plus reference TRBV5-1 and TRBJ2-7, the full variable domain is KAGVTQTPRYLIKTRGQQVTLSCSPISGHRSVSWYQQTPGQGLQFLFEYFSETQRNKGNFPGRFSGRQFSNSRSEMNVSTLELGDSALYLCASSQAPYEQYFGPGTRLTVT.

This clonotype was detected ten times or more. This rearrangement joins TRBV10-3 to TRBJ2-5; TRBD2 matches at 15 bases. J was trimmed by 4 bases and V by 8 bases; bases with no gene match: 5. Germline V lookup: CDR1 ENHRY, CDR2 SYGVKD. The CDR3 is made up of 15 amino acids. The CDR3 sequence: CAIGLAGGGAETQYF. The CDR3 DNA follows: TGTGCCATCGGACTAGCGGGAGGGGGAGCAGAGACCCAGTACTTC.

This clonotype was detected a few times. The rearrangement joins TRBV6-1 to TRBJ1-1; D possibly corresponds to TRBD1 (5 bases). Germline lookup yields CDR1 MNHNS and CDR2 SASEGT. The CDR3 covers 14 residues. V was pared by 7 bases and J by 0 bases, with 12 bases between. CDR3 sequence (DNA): TGTGCCAGCAATCCCGGGACGGTGAACACTGAAGCTTTCTTT. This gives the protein CASNPGTVNTEAFF.

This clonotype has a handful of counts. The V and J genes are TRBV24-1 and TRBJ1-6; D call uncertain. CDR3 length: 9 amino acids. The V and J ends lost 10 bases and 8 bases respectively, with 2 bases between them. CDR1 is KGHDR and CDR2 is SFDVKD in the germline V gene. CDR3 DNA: TGTGCCACTGATTCACCCCTCCACTTT. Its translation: CATDSPLHF.

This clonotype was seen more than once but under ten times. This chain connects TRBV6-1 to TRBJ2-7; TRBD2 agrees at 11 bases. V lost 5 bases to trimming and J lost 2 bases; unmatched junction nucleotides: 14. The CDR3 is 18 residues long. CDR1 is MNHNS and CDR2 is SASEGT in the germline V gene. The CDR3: CASSPGTPDSGRAYEQYF. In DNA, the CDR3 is TGTGCCAGCAGTCCCGGGACACCGGATAGCGGGAGGGCCTACGAGCAGTACTTC.

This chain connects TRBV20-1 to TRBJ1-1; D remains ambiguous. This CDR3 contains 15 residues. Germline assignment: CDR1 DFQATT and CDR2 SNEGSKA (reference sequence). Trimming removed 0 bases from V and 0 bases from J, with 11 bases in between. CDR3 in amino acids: CSARDLRILNTEAFF. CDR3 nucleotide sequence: TGCAGTGCTAGAGATCTCAGGATACTGAACACTGAAGCTTTCTTT.

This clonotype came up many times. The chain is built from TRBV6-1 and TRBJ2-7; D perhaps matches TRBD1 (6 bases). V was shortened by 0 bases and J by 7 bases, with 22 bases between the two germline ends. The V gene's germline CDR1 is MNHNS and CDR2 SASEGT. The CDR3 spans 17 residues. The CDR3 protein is CASSEANVYRGYGEQYF. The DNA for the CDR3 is TGTGCCAGCAGTGAAGCGAATGTCTATAGGGGGTATGGGGAGCAGTACTTC.

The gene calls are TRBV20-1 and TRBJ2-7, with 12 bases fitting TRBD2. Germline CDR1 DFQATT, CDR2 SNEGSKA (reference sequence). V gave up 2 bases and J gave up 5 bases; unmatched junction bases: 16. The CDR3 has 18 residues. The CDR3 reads CSARSRLAGAHLVHEQYF. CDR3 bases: TGCAGTGCTAGATCGAGACTAGCGGGGGCACATTTGGTCCACGAGCAGTACTTC.

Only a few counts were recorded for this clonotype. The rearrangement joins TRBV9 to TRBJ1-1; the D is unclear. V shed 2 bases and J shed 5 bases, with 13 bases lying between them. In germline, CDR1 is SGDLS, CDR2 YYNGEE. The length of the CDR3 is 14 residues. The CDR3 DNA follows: TGTGCCAGCAGCGTTGGTGGGATTGGGACTGAAGCTTTCTTT. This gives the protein CASSVGGIGTEAFF.

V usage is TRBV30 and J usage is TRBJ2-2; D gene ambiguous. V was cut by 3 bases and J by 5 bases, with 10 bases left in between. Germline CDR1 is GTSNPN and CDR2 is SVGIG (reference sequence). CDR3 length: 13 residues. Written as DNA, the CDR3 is TGTGCCTGGAGGACGATTGGTACCGGGGAGCTGTTTTTT. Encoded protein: CAWRTIGTGELFF.

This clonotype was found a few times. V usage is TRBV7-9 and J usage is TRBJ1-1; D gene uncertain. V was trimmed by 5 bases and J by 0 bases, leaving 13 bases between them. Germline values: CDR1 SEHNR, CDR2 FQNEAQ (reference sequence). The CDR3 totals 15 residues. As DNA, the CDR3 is TGTGCCAGCAGCAACCTGGCCCAGTTGAACACTGAAGCTTTCTTT. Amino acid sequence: CASSNLAQLNTEAFF.

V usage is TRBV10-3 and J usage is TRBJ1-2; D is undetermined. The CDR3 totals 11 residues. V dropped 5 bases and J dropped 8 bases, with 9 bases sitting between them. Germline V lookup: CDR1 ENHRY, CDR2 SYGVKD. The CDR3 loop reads CAISHGWGYTF. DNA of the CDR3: TGTGCCATCAGTCATGGCTGGGGCTACACCTTC.

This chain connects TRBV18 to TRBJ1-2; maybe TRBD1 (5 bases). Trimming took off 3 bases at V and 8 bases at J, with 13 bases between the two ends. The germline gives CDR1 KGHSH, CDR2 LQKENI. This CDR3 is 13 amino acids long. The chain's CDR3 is CASSPARAEGYTF. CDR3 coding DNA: TGTGCCAGCTCACCTGCCAGGGCGGAGGGCTACACCTTC.

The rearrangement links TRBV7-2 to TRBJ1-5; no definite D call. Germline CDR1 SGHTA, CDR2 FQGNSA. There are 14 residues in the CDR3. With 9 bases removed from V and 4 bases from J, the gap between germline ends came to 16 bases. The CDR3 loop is CASSTSSANQPQHF. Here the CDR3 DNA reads TGTGCCAGTAGTACGAGTTCAGCTAATCAGCCCCAGCATTTT.

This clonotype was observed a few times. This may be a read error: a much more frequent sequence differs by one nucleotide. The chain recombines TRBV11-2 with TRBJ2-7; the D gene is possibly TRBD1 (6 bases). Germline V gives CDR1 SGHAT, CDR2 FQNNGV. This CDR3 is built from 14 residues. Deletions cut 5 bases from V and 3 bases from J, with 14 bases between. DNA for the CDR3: TGTGCCAGCAGCACGGGGACACTGGACTACGAGCAGTACTTC. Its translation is CASSTGTLDYEQYF.

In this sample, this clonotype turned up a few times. The CDR3 sequence: CAWRKSPGGYTF. The CDR3 bases are TGTGCCTGGAGGAAGAGCCCGGGAGGCTACACCTTC. V is TRBV30 and J is TRBJ1-2; D is ambiguous. From germline, CDR1 is GTSNPN and CDR2 SVGIG (reference sequence). The CDR3 sequence is 12 residues long. V dropped 3 bases and J dropped 8 bases, with 13 bases sitting between them.

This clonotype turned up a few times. The CDR3 DNA reads TGTGCCAGCAGGACCACTAGCGGGAGGGCGAAGCAGTACTTC. It codes for CASRTTSGRAKQYF. This rearrangement joins TRBV2 to TRBJ2-7; 13 bases are shared with TRBD2. Germline loops: CDR1 SNHLY, CDR2 FYNNEI. This CDR3 spans 14 amino acids. The junction had 7 bases not matched to a gene; V was cut back by 6 bases and J by 8 bases.

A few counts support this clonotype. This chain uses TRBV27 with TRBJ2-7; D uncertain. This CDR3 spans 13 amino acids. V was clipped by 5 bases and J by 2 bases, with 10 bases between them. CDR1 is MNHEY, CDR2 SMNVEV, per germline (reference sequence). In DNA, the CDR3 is TGTGCCAGCAGTCCATACGGAACCTACGAGCAGTACTTC. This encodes CASSPYGTYEQYF.

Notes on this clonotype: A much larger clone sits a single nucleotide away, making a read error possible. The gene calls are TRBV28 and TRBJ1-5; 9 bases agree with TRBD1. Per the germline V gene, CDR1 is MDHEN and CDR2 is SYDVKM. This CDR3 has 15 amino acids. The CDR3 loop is CASLLTGGAGQPQQF. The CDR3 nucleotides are TGTGCCAGCCTCCTAACAGGGGGCGCGGGTCAGCCCCAGCAATTT.

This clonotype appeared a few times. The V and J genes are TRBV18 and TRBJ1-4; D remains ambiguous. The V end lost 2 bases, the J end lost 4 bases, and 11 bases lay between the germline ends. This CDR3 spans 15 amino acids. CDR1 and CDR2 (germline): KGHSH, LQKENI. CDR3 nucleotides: TGTGCCAGCTCACCATTAGGGCCGCTTAATGAAAAACTGTTTTTT. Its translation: CASSPLGPLNEKLFF.